This TCR beta chain is drawn from a study of CXCR3-negative and CXCR3-positive naive CD8 T cells. CDR3 length equals 16 residues. The V gene's germline CDR1 is SEHNR and CDR2 FQNEAQ (reference sequence). General study points: The TRB CDR3s that CXCR3-positive naive cells carried were more hydrophobic than those of CXCR3-negative naive cells.

In regard to this clonotype: Its target is unknown.

5' RACE that incorporated UMI labels was used to prepare the TRB cDNA libraries. TCRdb processed the 5' RACE reads again and assigns one entry to each CDR3 protein, with no DNA. This specimen shows 110,000 or so distinct CDR3 sequences; the ten leading clones hold just over 0.35%. Sequenced sample: naive CXCR3+ CD8+ T cells from blood. Subset noted: CD45RO-CCR7+CD27+CD95- naive CD8+ T cells expressing CXCR3 (TNR3+). The sequence was collected from a human donor in good health. Some clones in this sample may be carry-over from other donors' samples. The chain has TRBV7-9 and TRBJ2-7; TCRdb outputs TRBD1, but without DNA this stays unchecked. The CDR3 is CASSLGHSEHVDEQYF. Drawing the rest from reference TRBV7-9 and TRBJ2-7, the complete variable domain is DTGVSQNPRHKITKRGQNVTFRCDPISEHNRLYWYRQTLGQGPEFLTYFQNEAQLEKSRLLSDRFSAERPKGSFSTLEIQRTEQGDSAMYLCASSLGHSEHVDEQYFGPGTRLTVT.